These 31 T cell receptor beta chains were all obtained from the same sample, sequenced in a study of T cell clonotyping in hematopoietic cell transplantation. TCRdb's table, derived via immunoSEQ multiplex PCR, lists solely in-frame clones and lacks some. Of about 6,300 clones in the sample, 75% to 85% were seen once. The sequences come from peripheral blood mononuclear cells, collected 180 days after allogeneic stem cell transplant. The receptors derive from a male patient between 65 and 85 years old who had an allogeneic stem cell transplant from an unrelated donor, so T cells may come from the graft donor. Some clones in this sample may be carry-over from other donors' samples.

The V gene is TRBV7-9, the J gene TRBJ2-1; no reliable D call. Germline V gene lookup returns CDR1 SEHNR and CDR2 FQNEAQ (reference sequence). The ends were cut back, 1 base at V and 12 bases at J, with 16 bases in the middle. The CDR3 runs to 14 residues. The CDR3 loop reads CASSLELVNLGQFF. The CDR3 DNA sequence: TGTGCCAGCAGCTTAGAATTAGTCAACCTTGGGCAGTTCTTC.

The chain uses TRBV25-1 and TRBJ2-5; D possibly corresponds to TRBD1 (6 bases). The CDR3 length is 15 residues. Trimming took off 1 base at V and 4 bases at J, with 13 bases between the two ends. Germline V lookup: CDR1 MGHDK, CDR2 SYGVNS. CDR3 sequence reads: CASSESGGVGETQYF. CDR3 nucleotide sequence: TGTGCCAGCAGTGAATCTGGGGGCGTCGGAGAGACCCAGTACTTC.

The rearrangement links TRBV6-1 to TRBJ1-5; D is undetermined. Germline CDR1 is MNHNS and CDR2 is SASEGT. V lost 2 bases to trimming and J lost 0 bases, with 14 bases between them. The CDR3 covers 17 residues. The CDR3 coding sequence is TGTGCCAGCAGTGAAACGACGTCTCCCTATAGCAATCAGCCCCAGCATTTT. It is translated as CASSETTSPYSNQPQHF.

The gene calls are TRBV9 and TRBJ2-3, with 13 nucleotides matching TRBD2. Germline V gives CDR1 SGDLS, CDR2 YYNGEE. J gave up 2 bases and V 3 bases, and 9 bases lay outside the gene matches. There are 18 residues in the CDR3. CDR3 sequence: CASSEGTSGTPYTDTQYF. CDR3 sequence (DNA): TGTGCCAGCAGCGAAGGGACTAGCGGGACCCCTTACACAGATACGCAGTATTTT.

CDR3 residues: CASSSGQGDSNQPQHF. The CDR3 DNA reads as TGTGCCAGCAGCTCGGGACAGGGGGATAGCAATCAGCCCCAGCATTTT. This chain links TRBV5-8 with TRBJ1-5; the match to TRBD1 covers 11 bases. J was trimmed by 0 bases and V by 3 bases; bases with no gene match: 2. Germline CDR1 and CDR2: SGHTS and YDEGEE. The length of the CDR3 is 16 residues.

The chain uses TRBV11-2 and TRBJ2-2; the match to TRBD1 covers 7 bases. CDR3 length: 17 residues. CDR1 SGHAT and CDR2 FQNNGV come from the germline V gene. V lost 3 bases to trimming and J lost 5 bases; unmatched junction nucleotides: 12. CDR3 nucleotide sequence: TGTGCCAGCAGCTTCAGCCGAGACAGGGTTAGGACCGGGGAGCTGTTTTTT. This gives the protein CASSFSRDRVRTGELFF.

CDR3 nucleotide sequence: TGTGCCAGCAGTTTAGGGGAGGGAAGCACTGAAGCTTTCTTT. Its translation is CASSLGEGSTEAFF. The rearrangement uses TRBV27 and TRBJ1-1; D call uncertain. The CDR3 extends over 14 amino acids. In germline, CDR1 is MNHEY, CDR2 SMNVEV (reference sequence). The V end was cut by 2 bases, the J end by 4 bases, with 11 bases between.

J is TRBJ1-2 and V is TRBV29-1; weak D call: TRBD1 (6 bases). The germline V gene encodes CDR1 SQVTM and CDR2 ANQGSEA. The V gene lost 7 bases and the J gene lost 8 bases, with 17 bases spanning the gap. The CDR3 has 12 residues. Written as DNA, the CDR3 is TGCAGCGCGACTCTACAGGGCTTAGGCTACACCTTC. Translating it yields CSATLQGLGYTF. Filled out from reference TRBV29-1 and TRBJ1-2, the complete variable domain reads SAVISQKPSRDICQRGTSLTIQCQVDSQVTMMFWYRQQPGQSLTLIATANQGSEATYESGFVIDKFPISRPNLTFSTLTVSNMSPEDSSIYLCSATLQGLGYTFGSGTRLTVV.

The genes are TRBV5-6 and TRBJ1-1; D remains ambiguous. The V and J ends lost 0 bases and 1 base respectively, with 13 bases between them. CDR3 length: 16 amino acids. Germline loops: CDR1 SGHDT, CDR2 YYEEEE. The chain's CDR3 is CASSLGRNEWNTEAFF. Here the CDR3 DNA reads TGTGCCAGCAGCTTGGGGAGAAATGAATGGAACACTGAAGCTTTCTTT.

The chain uses TRBV29-1 and TRBJ1-2, with 7 bases aligning to TRBD1. The CDR3 length is 13 residues. Trimming at V came to 0 bases and at J to 7 bases, leaving 5 bases not matched to a gene. CDR1 is SQVTM and CDR2 is ANQGSEA in the germline V gene. The CDR3, as DNA: TGCAGCGTTGAAGAGACAGGGTCTAGTGGCTACACCTTC. Protein product: CSVEETGSSGYTF.

The chain joins TRBV6-5 to TRBJ1-2; D ambiguous. The germline V gene encodes CDR1 MNHEY and CDR2 SVGAGI. The CDR3 covers 14 residues. V was clipped by 8 bases and J by 4 bases, with 17 bases between them. CDR3 sequence: CASSKGSPSYGYTF. CDR3 nucleotide sequence: TGTGCCAGCTCAAAAGGCAGCCCAAGCTATGGCTACACCTTC.

The rearrangement links TRBV11-2 to TRBJ1-1; no clear D gene. Trimming took off 4 bases at V and 1 base at J, with 7 bases between the two ends. Germline CDR1 SGHAT, CDR2 FQNNGV. The CDR3 covers 13 residues. Written as DNA, the CDR3 is TGTGCCAGCAGCTGGTCCGGGAACACTGAAGCTTTCTTT. Protein sequence: CASSWSGNTEAFF.

The chain joins TRBV20-1 to TRBJ1-1; D unclear. The CDR3 runs 11 residues. Germline V gene lookup returns CDR1 DFQATT and CDR2 SNEGSKA (reference sequence). The V end lost 6 bases, the J end lost 13 bases, and 18 bases lay between the germline ends. CDR3 sequence: CSAPAPTLVFF. The CDR3 DNA reads as TGCAGTGCCCCGGCACCAACTCTAGTTTTCTTT.

The V and J genes are TRBV28 and TRBJ2-1, with D maybe TRBD2 (5 bases). Trimming removed 5 bases at V and 8 bases at J, with 10 bases between. The germline V gene encodes CDR1 MDHEN and CDR2 SYDVKM. The CDR3 is made up of 12 amino acids. The CDR3 sequence: CASSLLRDEQFF. CDR3 sequence (DNA): TGTGCCAGCAGTCTTTTGCGGGATGAGCAGTTCTTC.

The rearrangement joins TRBV30 to TRBJ2-7, with D possibly being TRBD1 (5 bases). The V end was cut by 0 bases, the J end by 4 bases, with 10 bases between. CDR3 length: 13 amino acids. Per germline, CDR1 GTSNPN and CDR2 SVGIG (reference sequence). CDR3 region: CAWSVGHLYEQYF. In DNA, the CDR3 is TGTGCCTGGAGTGTAGGACACTTGTACGAGCAGTACTTC.

The chain combines TRBV30 with TRBJ2-5; 7 bases agree with TRBD2. Germline V gene data show CDR1 as GTSNPN and CDR2 as SVGIG (reference sequence). The CDR3 extends over 14 amino acids. With V trimmed by 2 bases and J by 0 bases, 3 bases remained unmatched. The CDR3 region has the DNA TGTGCCTGGAGTCAGCTAGCGGACCAAGAGACCCAGTACTTC. It encodes CAWSQLADQETQYF.

The DNA for the CDR3 is TGTGCCAGCAGCTTGTCCTGGCCAGCAACTAATGAAAAACTGTTTTTT. Protein: CASSLSWPATNEKLFF. The rearrangement links TRBV5-6 to TRBJ1-4; D unresolved. Trimming removed 1 base from V and 0 bases from J, with 10 bases in between. Germline V CDR1 and CDR2: SGHDT, YYEEEE. This CDR3 has 16 residues.

The rearrangement links TRBV28 to TRBJ2-1; TRBD2 aligns across 8 bases. There are 16 residues in the CDR3. Germline V gives CDR1 MDHEN, CDR2 SYDVKM. J was trimmed by 0 bases and V by 3 bases; bases with no gene match: 4. The CDR3 bases are TGTGCCAGCAGTTTGCGGGGGGTTGGCTCCTACAATGAGCAGTTCTTC. This gives the protein CASSLRGVGSYNEQFF.

The chain has TRBV19 and TRBJ1-5; 7 positions match TRBD1. V lost 2 bases and J lost 7; bases outside the gene matches: 17. CDR3 length: 18 residues. The germline V gene has CDR1 LNHDA and CDR2 SQIVND (reference sequence). CDR3 sequence: CASSIRSTAGGSGQPQHF. The CDR3 nucleotides are TGTGCCAGTAGTATAAGATCAACGGCAGGGGGGTCTGGGCAGCCCCAGCATTTT. Complete variable domain (other parts from reference TRBV19 and TRBJ1-5): DGGITQSPKYLFRKEGQNVTLSCEQNLNHDAMYWYRQDPGQGLRLIYYSQIVNDFQKGDIAEGYSVSREKKESFPLTVTSAQKNPTAFYLCASSIRSTAGGSGQPQHFGDGTRLSIL.

This clone was counted a single time. V gene TRBV4-2 combines with J gene TRBJ2-3, with D tentatively TRBD1 or TRBD2 (6 bases each). Germline V gene data show CDR1 as LGHNA and CDR2 as YNFKEQ. The CDR3 runs 16 residues. Trimming took 2 bases from V and 2 from J, leaving 14 bases between them. The CDR3 bases are TGTGCCAGCAGCCAACCTAGGGGGGCCGCCACAGATACGCAGTATTTT. It encodes CASSQPRGAATDTQYF.

The chain combines TRBV9 with TRBJ2-1; D is perhaps TRBD2 (5 bases). CDR1 and CDR2 from the germline V gene are SGDLS and YYNGEE. This CDR3 contains 14 residues. With 3 bases removed from V and 7 bases from J, the gap between germline ends came to 14 bases. The CDR3 reads CASSATGLDNEQFF. The CDR3 DNA reads as TGTGCCAGCAGCGCTACCGGACTGGATAATGAGCAGTTCTTC.

The chain links TRBV28 to TRBJ2-5; possibly TRBD1 for D (6 bases). The CDR3 is made up of 15 amino acids. Germline CDR1 and CDR2: MDHEN and SYDVKM. V lost 2 bases, J lost 4 bases, and 14 bases lay in between. This CDR3 reads CASSLSLQGGETQYF. In nucleotides, the CDR3 is TGTGCCAGCAGTTTAAGTTTACAGGGCGGAGAGACCCAGTACTTC.

This clone came up a few times. The chain links TRBV5-3 to TRBJ2-1; 13 bases align to TRBD2. TRBV5-3 belongs to the ORF category, with a function that is uncertain. This CDR3 spans 15 amino acids. V shed 4 bases, J shed 7 bases, and the junction held 5 bases outside the gene matches. The CDR3 DNA follows: TGTGCCAGAAGCACAACTAGCGGGAGGGGGAATGAGCAGTTCTTC. This translates into CARSTTSGRGNEQFF.

This chain joins TRBV11-3 and TRBJ2-2; TRBD2 matches at 8 bases. CDR3 length: 16 amino acids. Trimming took 5 bases from V and 3 from J; bases not matched to a gene: 8. Germline V gene sequence: CDR1 SGHNT, CDR2 YENEEA. This CDR3 is CASSTSGSGDTGELFF. CDR3 nucleotide sequence: TGTGCCAGCAGCACCAGCGGGAGCGGGGACACCGGGGAGCTGTTTTTT.

This clone rates as medium-sized. V gene TRBV5-6 combines with J gene TRBJ1-2; 10 nucleotides line up with TRBD1. The CDR3 covers 16 residues. Germline assignment: CDR1 SGHDT and CDR2 YYEEEE. Trimming at V came to 3 bases and at J to 3 bases, leaving 8 bases not matched to a gene. CDR3 in DNA: TGTGCCAGCAGCTCGGGACAGGGGACATTTGACTATGGCTACACCTTC. Protein: CASSSGQGTFDYGYTF.

This clone was counted only a few times. This chain uses TRBV13 with TRBJ1-1, with a possible D match to TRBD1 (5 bases). This CDR3 spans 14 amino acids. V lost 5 bases to trimming and J lost 11 bases, with 21 bases between them. Germline CDR1 PRHDT, CDR2 FYEKMQ (reference sequence). The CDR3 sequence: CASSPGDGAAGAFF. Here the CDR3 DNA reads TGTGCCAGCAGCCCAGGAGACGGGGCCGCGGGGGCTTTCTTT.

This clone has only a few counts. The chain links TRBV4-1 to TRBJ1-5, with D uncertain. The CDR3 loop spans 15 amino acids. Germline V gene data show CDR1 as MGHRA and CDR2 as YSYEKL. Trimming took 5 bases from V and 0 from J, leaving 11 bases between them. The CDR3 is CASSSDTHSNQPQHF. CDR3 in DNA: TGCGCCAGCAGCTCAGACACCCATAGCAATCAGCCCCAGCATTTT.

V and J are TRBV5-1 and TRBJ2-5; D is ambiguous. The CDR3 is 14 amino acids. Germline-derived CDR1 and CDR2 are SGHRS and YFSETQ. V was clipped by 0 bases and J by 5 bases, with 11 bases between them. This CDR3 is CASSLAPGRETQYF. CDR3 nucleotides: TGCGCCAGCAGCTTGGCCCCGGGCAGGGAGACCCAGTACTTC.

The chain couples TRBV7-2 to TRBJ2-7; possible D gene TRBD2, 5 bases. The CDR3 has 16 amino acids. Deletions cut 2 bases from V and 1 base from J, with 15 bases between. Germline values: CDR1 SGHTA, CDR2 FQGNSA. The DNA for the CDR3 is TGTGCCAGCAGCTTATCGGGGTTGTATATGTCCTACGAGCAGTACTTC. Its protein product is CASSLSGLYMSYEQYF.

This sequence joins TRBV27 and TRBJ2-7, with D unresolved. The CDR3 is 16 residues long. Trimming removed 6 bases from V and 3 bases from J, with 21 bases in between. Germline V CDR1 and CDR2: MNHEY, SMNVEV (reference sequence). DNA of the CDR3: TGTGCCAGCAGAACCCTGCGGCAGGTTTCAGACTACGAGCAGTACTTC. It codes for CASRTLRQVSDYEQYF.

The chain combines TRBV5-1 with TRBJ2-5, with D maybe TRBD2 (5 bases). Germline V gene lookup returns CDR1 SGHRS and CDR2 YFSETQ. Trimming removed 1 base at V and 5 bases at J, with 6 bases between. This CDR3 is built from 12 residues. The CDR3: CASSLTGETQYF. In nucleotides, the CDR3 is TGCGCCAGCAGCTTGACGGGGGAGACCCAGTACTTC.